This TCR beta chain was obtained from a study of cytomegalovirus exposure and HLA in healthy donors. Whole-study findings and limits: Presence/absence analyses treated sequencing depth as roughly uniform across donors.

Both 60 Vbeta primers and 13 Jbeta primers went into the PCR. Only in-frame clones appear in the TCRdb table, and some are missing; sequencing was by immunoSEQ multiplex PCR. The sample includes some 110,000 clones, 70% to 85% seen only once; the top ten take roughly 10%. Germline CDR1 is SGHRS and CDR2 is YFSETQ. V shed 4 bases and J 4 bases; nucleotides not matched to a gene: 7. The CDR3 runs to 16 residues. Concerning this clone: Its specificity is not known.

This TCR derives from a woman aged 50 to 60 in good health and CMV-seropositive. Sequences were obtained from PBMCs. The V and J genes are TRBV5-1 and TRBJ2-7; TRBD2 agrees at 14 bases. The CDR3 DNA reads TGCGCCAGCAGCGGATCCGGGACTAGCGGGAGTTACGAGCAGTACTTC. Its translation: CASSGSGTSGSYEQYF.